This is a list of T cell receptor beta chains from one sample in a study of Ad26.COV2.S vaccination and SARS-CoV-2 variants. Measured with immunoSEQ multiplex PCR; TCRdb has only the in-frame clones, and not every one. This sample has about 180,000 clones; approximately 88% occur once, and the top ten carry roughly 6%. The sample was peripheral blood, taken after recovery from COVID-19. All receptors derive from a human donor who had recovered from COVID-19. The CDR3 runs from the conserved cysteine through the conserved F or W. Fields, in order: clone size, J gene, D gene, V gene, CDR3 DNA, CDR3 protein. The D gene is left open where the match is weak. Clone size is shown for a subset of rows, as once, few, many or a class of expanded clone.

.,TRBJ2-7,TRBD1,TRBV5-4,TGTGCCAGCAGCTTGGAGGGACAGGGTAACTACGAGCAGTACTTC,CASSLEGQGNYEQYF
once,TRBJ2-3,.,TRBV27,TGTGCCAGTACGGCTGGGTATACGCAGTATTTT,CASTAGYTQYF
.,TRBJ2-3,TRBD2,TRBV3-1/TRBV3-2,TGTGCCAGCAGCCGCTTTAGCGGGGGAACCACAGATACGCAGTATTTT,CASSRFSGGTTDTQYF
few,TRBJ2-7,TRBD1,TRBV9,TGTGCCAGCAGCGGCCGGGACAGGACCTACGAGCAGTACTTC,CASSGRDRTYEQYF
once,TRBJ1-4,.,TRBV28,TGTGCCAGCAGTTTGACTATTACAACTAATGAAAAACTGTTTTTT,CASSLTITTNEKLFF
.,TRBJ2-1,TRBD2,TRBV5-1,TGCGCCAGCCGAAAGCGGGAGGACTACAATGAGCAGTTCTTC,CASRKREDYNEQFF
.,TRBJ2-3,TRBD2,TRBV6-5,TGTGCCAGCAGTTACTCGGCGGGGGAATGGACAGATACGCAGTATTTT,CASSYSAGEWTDTQYF
.,TRBJ2-5,.,TRBV6-2/TRBV6-3,TGTGCCAGCAGTTACTCGTTCGCGGGCGCGGGGGAGACCCAGTACTTC,CASSYSFAGAGETQYF
.,TRBJ1-1,TRBD1,TRBV7-9,TGTGCCAGCAGCTCCCCCACCGGGACAGGTGAAGCTTTCTTT,CASSSPTGTGEAFF
.,TRBJ2-2,.,TRBV11-2,TGTGCCAGCAGCTTATTTGCCGACTATAGGGAGCTGTTTTTT,CASSLFADYRELFF
.,TRBJ2-1,TRBD2,TRBV18,TGTGCCAGCTCACCACTACGGGGGGGCTCCTACAATGAGCAGTTCTTC,CASSPLRGGSYNEQFF
.,TRBJ2-3,TRBD2,TRBV19,TGTGCCAGTAGTTGGGGGGGGGTAAGACTCAGCACAGATACGCAGTATTTT,CASSWGGVRLSTDTQYF
.,TRBJ1-2,.,TRBV12-3/TRBV12-4,TGTGCCAGCAGTCTGACCGACGGTGGCTACACCTTC,CASSLTDGGYTF
.,TRBJ2-7,.,TRBV5-1,TGCGCCAGCAGCTTGTCGGGGCCCTACGAGCAGTACTTC,CASSLSGPYEQYF
.,TRBJ2-1,TRBD2,TRBV19,TGTGCCAGTAGTATGGTTCGACTAGCGGGGTTCTACAATGAGCAGTTCTTC,CASSMVRLAGFYNEQFF
.,TRBJ1-3,.,TRBV4-2,TGTGCCAGCAGCCAAGAGCCTGGAAACACCATATATTTT,CASSQEPGNTIYF
.,TRBJ1-4,TRBD1,TRBV5-1,TGCGCCAGCAGACGGACAGGGGGGACTGAAAAACTGTTTTTT,CASRRTGGTEKLFF
many,TRBJ1-3,.,TRBV7-8,TGTGCCAGCAGCTTAGTTACTCAGGGGTTTTCTGGAAACACCATATATTTT,CASSLVTQGFSGNTIYF
.,TRBJ1-1,.,TRBV12-3/TRBV12-4,TGTGCCAGCAGTTACTCCAACACTGAAGCTTTCTTT,CASSYSNTEAFF
once,TRBJ2-1,.,TRBV10-3,TGTGCCACCGAGACAGGACAGTACAATGAGCAGTTCTTC,CATETGQYNEQFF
.,TRBJ1-2,.,TRBV15,TGTGCCACCAGCAGAGGAGGAGGGGCAGGGGGCTACACCTTC,CATSRGGGAGGYTF
.,TRBJ2-7,.,TRBV4-1,TGCGCCAGCAGCCAAGATGGAGTAGCGTGGGAGCAGTACTTC,CASSQDGVAWEQYF
.,TRBJ2-7,TRBD2,TRBV10-3,TGTGCCATCAGGGATTTAGCGGGAGGGCCCTACGAGCAGTACTTC,CAIRDLAGGPYEQYF
.,TRBJ2-3,TRBD1,TRBV10-3,TGTGCCATCACCGGGACAGCTAGCACAGATACGCAGTATTTT,CAITGTASTDTQYF